A single sample gave rise to the 7 T cell receptor beta chains below, sequenced in a study of T cell clonotyping in hematopoietic cell transplantation. Profiling relied on immunoSEQ multiplex PCR, and the TCRdb table lists in-frame clones only, not all of them. The sample carries around 15,000 clones, over 90% recorded once. Material for sequencing was peripheral blood mononuclear cells. These receptors were collected from a man aged 35-49 years in good health. Some clones in this sample may be carry-over from other donors' samples.

This clone was detected once. V and J are TRBV6-5 and TRBJ2-7, with 9 positions matching TRBD1. CDR1 is MNHEY and CDR2 is SVGAGI in the germline V gene. The CDR3 runs 13 residues. The V and J ends lost 6 bases and 2 bases, in that order; junction bases with no gene match: 2. CDR3 in DNA: TGTGCCAGCAGGGACAGGGGACCCTACGAGCAGTACTTC. It specifies CASRDRGPYEQYF.

J is TRBJ2-5 and V is TRBV7-9; no clear D. Germline-derived CDR1 and CDR2 are SEHNR and FQNEAQ (reference sequence). This CDR3 is built from 13 residues. The V end lost 6 bases, the J end lost 2 bases, and 10 bases lay between the germline ends. CDR3 residues: CASSKDRQETQYF. The CDR3, as DNA: TGTGCCAGCAGTAAGGATCGTCAAGAGACCCAGTACTTC.

The rearrangement uses TRBV4-1 and TRBJ2-2, with TRBD2 matching over 8 bases. This CDR3 comprises 17 residues. Germline V gene sequence: CDR1 MGHRA, CDR2 YSYEKL. V lost 1 base to trimming and J lost 7 bases; unmatched junction nucleotides: 11. The CDR3 region has the DNA TGCGCCAGCAGCCAAGGAGCGGGAGTCTCTCGAGGCGGGGAGCTGTTTTTT. Protein product: CASSQGAGVSRGGELFF.

The V and J genes are TRBV6-6 and TRBJ2-7; TRBD1 agrees at 10 bases. The CDR3 contains 15 residues. Germline V CDR1 and CDR2: MNHNY, SVGAGI (reference sequence). The ends lost 6 bases at V and 0 bases at J; junction bases unmatched: 5. The CDR3 is CASRPGQGISYEQYF. CDR3 bases: TGTGCCAGCAGGCCGGGACAGGGGATCTCCTACGAGCAGTACTTC.

The chain is built from TRBV14 and TRBJ2-7; 8 bases agree with TRBD1. After removal of 4 bases from V and 1 base from J, the junction contained 3 bases not matched to a gene. This CDR3 spans 14 amino acids. From germline, CDR1 is SGHDN and CDR2 FVKESK. This CDR3 reads CASSPYRGSYEQYF. The CDR3, as DNA: TGTGCCAGCAGCCCCTACAGGGGGTCCTACGAGCAGTACTTC.

V is TRBV25-1 and J is TRBJ2-1; no firm D call. The V gene lost 5 bases and the J gene lost 0 bases, with 8 bases spanning the gap. Germline loops: CDR1 MGHDK, CDR2 SYGVNS. The CDR3 runs 14 residues. The DNA of the CDR3 is TGTGCCAGCAGTCGTGGAAACTCCTACAATGAGCAGTTCTTC. Translating it yields CASSRGNSYNEQFF.

J is TRBJ2-3 and V is TRBV2; TRBD2 might be the D (5 bases). The CDR3 consists of 15 residues. The V and J ends lost 1 base and 5 bases respectively, with 13 bases between them. Germline values: CDR1 SNHLY, CDR2 FYNNEI. The CDR3 DNA reads as TGTGCCAGCAGTGAAGTGAGAGGTCGGGGAGATACGCAGTATTTT. This sequence encodes CASSEVRGRGDTQYF.